These 14 T cell receptor beta chains came from one sample sequenced in a study of human T cells and chemical hapten exposure. Sequencing started from total RNA isolated from unfractionated whole blood. From the 5' RACE reads, TCRdb called clonotypes with MiXCR, one entry per CDR3 protein. The sample contains some 78,000 distinct CDR3 sequences, approximately 7.7% of which appear only once. The receptors originated from a male donor in good health.

This clonotype came up a few times. This chain uses TRBV6-6 with TRBJ2-1, with 9 bases that match TRBD2. V lost 1 base, J lost 4 bases, and 5 bases stayed unmatched. This CDR3 is built from 16 residues. Looked up from germline, CDR1 is MNHNY and CDR2 is SVGAGI (reference sequence). The CDR3 coding sequence is TGTGCCAGCAGTTACTTCGGGACTAGCAATTACAATGAGCAGTTCTTC. As protein: CASSYFGTSNYNEQFF.

This sequence joins TRBV19 and TRBJ2-2, with D possibly being TRBD1 (6 bases). V was pared by 2 bases and J by 7 bases, with 11 bases between. The CDR3 covers 14 residues. CDR1 LNHDA and CDR2 SQIVND come from the germline V gene (reference sequence). The CDR3 coding sequence is TGTGCCAGTAGTATAAGGACAGTGAACGGGGAGCTGTTTTTT. Its translation is CASSIRTVNGELFF.

This clonotype has a count of ten or more. This chain uses TRBV27 with TRBJ2-3; 8 bases line up with TRBD2. The CDR3 runs 14 residues. Germline V gives CDR1 MNHEY, CDR2 SMNVEV (reference sequence). The V gene end was trimmed by 7 bases and the J gene end by 4 bases; junction bases not matched to a gene: 7. DNA of the CDR3: TGTGCCAGCACCAACAAGCGGGGGCCAGATACGCAGTATTTT. Encoded protein: CASTNKRGPDTQYF.

The rearrangement uses TRBV14 and TRBJ2-2; no clear D gene. V was shortened by 6 bases and J by 7 bases, with 9 bases between the two germline ends. This CDR3 contains 12 residues. Per germline, CDR1 SGHDN and CDR2 FVKESK. The CDR3 loop is CASRDLGGELFF. The DNA for the CDR3 is TGTGCCAGCAGAGACTTAGGCGGGGAGCTGTTTTTT.

This clonotype came up many times. The rearrangement joins TRBV12-3 or TRBV12-4 to TRBJ2-7, with unresolved D. Deletions cut 3 bases from V and 0 bases from J, with 6 bases between. The CDR3 totals 13 residues. The CDR3 region has the DNA TGTGCCAGCAGTTTCACCATCTCCTACGAGCAGTACTTC. It yields the protein CASSFTISYEQYF.

This clonotype was found a few times. The chain links TRBV3-1 to TRBJ2-6; D might be TRBD1 (5 bases). V lost 2 bases to trimming and J lost 0 bases, with 17 bases between them. The CDR3 extends over 19 amino acids. Germline lookup yields CDR1 LGHDT and CDR2 YNNKEL (reference sequence). The CDR3 loop reads CASSQLGPGLGSGANVLTF. The CDR3 DNA follows: TGTGCCAGCAGCCAATTGGGTCCAGGGTTGGGCTCTGGGGCCAACGTCCTGACTTTC.

This clonotype was counted only a few times. This chain uses TRBV5-4 with TRBJ2-5; no clear D gene. The CDR3 contains 13 residues. Germline V CDR1 and CDR2: SGHNT, YYREEE (reference sequence). V gave up 4 bases and J gave up 5 bases, with 12 bases separating them. The CDR3 nucleotides read TGTGCCAGCAGCCCACAGTCAGTGGAGACCCAGTACTTC. Translated, it gives CASSPQSVETQYF. Complete variable domain (other parts from reference TRBV5-4 and TRBJ2-5): ETGVTQSPTHLIKTRGQQVTLRCSSQSGHNTVSWYQQALGQGPQFIFQYYREEENGRGNFPPRFSGLQFPNYSSELNVNALELDDSALYLCASSPQSVETQYFGPGTRLLVL.

This clonotype came up many times. The chain uses TRBV5-4 and TRBJ2-7; tentatively, D is TRBD2 (5 bases). Germline V gene sequence: CDR1 SGHNT, CDR2 YYREEE (reference sequence). The CDR3 loop spans 14 amino acids. V was pared by 0 bases and J by 3 bases, with 10 bases between. The CDR3 bases are TGTGCCAGCAGCTTGGAGAGCGGCAACTACGAGCAGTACTTC. Translation gives CASSLESGNYEQYF. Complete variable domain (other parts from reference TRBV5-4 and TRBJ2-7): ETGVTQSPTHLIKTRGQQVTLRCSSQSGHNTVSWYQQALGQGPQFIFQYYREEENGRGNFPPRFSGLQFPNYSSELNVNALELDDSALYLCASSLESGNYEQYFGPGTRLTVT.

The chain joins TRBV6-6 to TRBJ2-7; 9 nucleotides align to TRBD2. The CDR3 is made up of 16 amino acids. Germline V gives CDR1 MNHNY, CDR2 SVGAGI (reference sequence). V lost 4 bases and J lost 3; bases outside the gene matches: 10. The CDR3 here is CASSSIAGEANYEQYF. The CDR3 nucleotides read TGTGCCAGCAGTTCGATAGCGGGAGAGGCCAACTACGAGCAGTACTTC.

This clonotype was seen at least ten times. This chain links TRBV29-1 with TRBJ1-4; TRBD1 matches at 10 bases. With 1 base clipped from V and 8 bases from J, the junction kept 7 bases outside the gene matches. Germline CDR1 and CDR2: SQVTM and ANQGSEA. CDR3 length: 15 amino acids. CDR3 nucleotides: TGCAGCGTTGAAGGGCGACAGGGGGCTTGGGAAAAACTGTTTTTT. Translation: CSVEGRQGAWEKLFF.

There are a few counts of this clonotype. The J gene is TRBJ1-6, the V gene TRBV7-9; TRBD1 matches 7 bases. Germline trimming cut 5 bases from V and 7 bases from J; bases unmatched to any gene: 17. CDR3 length: 18 residues. Germline CDR1 is SEHNR and CDR2 is FQNEAQ (reference sequence). The CDR3 DNA is TGTGCCAGCAGCCCCCCGGGCAGGGGGGGTGTGAGGAATTCACCCCTCCACTTT. This gives the protein CASSPPGRGGVRNSPLHF.

This clonotype occurred many times. This chain connects TRBV6-2 or TRBV6-3 to TRBJ1-6; D unclear. Germline-derived CDR1 and CDR2 are MNHEY and SVGEGT. V was pared by 2 bases and J by 2 bases, with 10 bases between. This CDR3 comprises 16 residues. The CDR3 is CASSYRSRTYNSPLHF. The CDR3 nucleotides read TGTGCCAGCAGTTACCGTAGTAGGACCTATAATTCACCCCTCCACTTT.

In its sample, this clonotype was seen a few times. The V and J genes are TRBV5-4 and TRBJ1-5; 7 bases agree with TRBD1. The CDR3 has 14 amino acids. Germline CDR1 reads SGHNT; CDR2 reads YYREEE (reference sequence). The trim removed 4 bases at V and 4 bases at J, leaving 5 bases unmatched. CDR3 in amino acids: CASSMGRGNQPQHF. The CDR3 DNA reads as TGTGCCAGCAGCATGGGCAGGGGGAATCAGCCCCAGCATTTT.

This clonotype was seen ten or more times. This chain connects TRBV7-2 to TRBJ2-6, with 10 bases matching TRBD1. Germline V CDR1 and CDR2: SGHTA, FQGNSA. The length of the CDR3 is 18 residues. V trimming: 5 bases; J trimming: 0 bases; junction bases outside the gene matches: 7. In nucleotides, the CDR3 is TGTGCCAGCAGCCCGGGACAGGGGAGGGCCTCTGGGGCCAACGTCCTGACTTTC. Residues: CASSPGQGRASGANVLTF.